The TCR beta chain described here comes from a study of blood T cell repertoires in COVID-19. Individuals aged roughly 18 to 95 years were recruited from about two dozen US areas. Allocation to cohorts depended on clinical history reported by the participants. Symptom resolution, clearance, or two negative PCRs marked the recovered donors of Cohort 3. This CDR3 has 13 amino acids. The germline CDR1 and CDR2 sequences are SNHLY and FYNNEI. Trimming pared 8 bases from V and 6 bases from J, leaving 17 bases between. Clones were sequenced by immunoSEQ multiplex PCR, and TCRdb holds only the in-frame ones, with some missing. In the table there are about 370,000 clones, around 87% of which are singletons.

J is TRBJ2-7 and V is TRBV2; D is perhaps TRBD2 (6 bases). The clonotype was recovered from a man younger than 35 who had recovered from COVID-19. The sequenced material came from PBMCs or T cells enriched from blood (not recorded which). The CDR3 sequence: CASRGLGVGEQYF. The CDR3 nucleotides read TGTGCCAGCCGGGGACTCGGCGTGGGCGAGCAGTACTTC.